In this sample, the clone carrying this T cell receptor (beta chain) turned up many times. The antigen remains unidentified. The sample is drawn from a study of regulatory T cells in long-lasting Graves disease. Study outcomes and limitations: Those with persistent disease had in common more public clonotypes (roughly 3,000) than new patients (approximately 970). Few sampled subjects may have lowered accuracy.

Time point defined: persistent/refractory GD, antithyroid drugs over 5 years with positive TRAb. Isolated PBMC RNA provided the starting material for the TCR library. It was American Thyroid Association guidelines that determined Graves' disease diagnosis. Looked up from germline, CDR1 is SNHLY and CDR2 is FYNNEI. The CDR3 totals 13 residues. V was cut by 4 bases and J by 6 bases, with 12 bases left in between. Researchers made TCR beta libraries by using iRepertoire HTBI primers and running Arm-PCR on CDR3 regions. TCRdb recomputed calls from the multiplex PCR reads with MiXCR, one row per CDR3 protein. The sample lists approximately 690,000 distinct CDR3 sequences, 25% to 35% seen once, with under 55% in the top ten.

This sequence originates from a female donor with Graves disease. The chain is built from TRBV2 and TRBJ1-2; no firm D call. The sequencing here drew on peripheral blood mononuclear cells (PBMCs), taken when the disease was refractory, from a patient treated with antithyroid drugs. The CDR3 nucleotides are TGTGCCAGCAGTGTGGGGAGATCAGATGGCTACACCTTC. This sequence encodes CASSVGRSDGYTF.